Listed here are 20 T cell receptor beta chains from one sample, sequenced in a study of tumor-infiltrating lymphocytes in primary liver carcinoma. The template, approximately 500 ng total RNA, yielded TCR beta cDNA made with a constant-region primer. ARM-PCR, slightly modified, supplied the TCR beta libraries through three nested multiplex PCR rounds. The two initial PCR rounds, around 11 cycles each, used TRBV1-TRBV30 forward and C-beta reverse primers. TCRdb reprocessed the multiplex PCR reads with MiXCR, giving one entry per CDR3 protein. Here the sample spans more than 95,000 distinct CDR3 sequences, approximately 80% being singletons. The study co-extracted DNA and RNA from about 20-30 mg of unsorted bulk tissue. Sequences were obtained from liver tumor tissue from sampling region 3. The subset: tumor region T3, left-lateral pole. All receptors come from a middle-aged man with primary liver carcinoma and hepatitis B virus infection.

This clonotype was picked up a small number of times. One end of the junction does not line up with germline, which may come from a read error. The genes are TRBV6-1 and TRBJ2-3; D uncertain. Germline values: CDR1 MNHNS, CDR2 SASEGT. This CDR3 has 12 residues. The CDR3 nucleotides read TGTGTCAGCAGTGATTGGACAGATACGCAGTATTTT. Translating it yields CVSSDWTDTQYF.

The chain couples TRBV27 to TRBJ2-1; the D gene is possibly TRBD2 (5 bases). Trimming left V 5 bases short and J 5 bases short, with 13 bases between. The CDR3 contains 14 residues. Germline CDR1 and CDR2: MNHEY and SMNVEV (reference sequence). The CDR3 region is CASSEREPDNEQFF. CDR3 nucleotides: TGTGCCAGCAGTGAGAGGGAGCCAGACAATGAGCAGTTCTTC.

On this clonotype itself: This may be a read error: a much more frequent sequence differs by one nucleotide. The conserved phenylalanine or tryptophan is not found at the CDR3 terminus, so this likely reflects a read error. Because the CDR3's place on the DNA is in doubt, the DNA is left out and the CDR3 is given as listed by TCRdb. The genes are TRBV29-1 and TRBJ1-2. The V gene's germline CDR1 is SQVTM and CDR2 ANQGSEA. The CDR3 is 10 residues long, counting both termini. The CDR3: CSVVVYGYNS.

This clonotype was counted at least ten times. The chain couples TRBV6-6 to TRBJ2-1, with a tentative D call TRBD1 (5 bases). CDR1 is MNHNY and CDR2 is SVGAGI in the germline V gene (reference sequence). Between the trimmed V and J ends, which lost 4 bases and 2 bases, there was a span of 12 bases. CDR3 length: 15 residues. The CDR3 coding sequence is TGTGCCAGCAGTTTGGGGCACCACACCTACAATGAGCAGTTCTTC. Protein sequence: CASSLGHHTYNEQFF.

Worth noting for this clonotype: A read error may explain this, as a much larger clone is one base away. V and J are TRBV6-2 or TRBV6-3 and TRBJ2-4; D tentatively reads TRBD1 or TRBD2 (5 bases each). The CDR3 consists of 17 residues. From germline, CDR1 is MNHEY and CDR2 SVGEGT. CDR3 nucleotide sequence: TGTACCAGCAGCCTCCCAGGGAGTTTGATGGATAAAAACACTCAGTACTTC. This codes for CTSSLPGSLMDKNTQYF.

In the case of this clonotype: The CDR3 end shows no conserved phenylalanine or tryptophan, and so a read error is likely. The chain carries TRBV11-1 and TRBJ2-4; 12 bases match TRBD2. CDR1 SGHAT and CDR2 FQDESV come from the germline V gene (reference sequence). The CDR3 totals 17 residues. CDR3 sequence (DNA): TGTGCCAACAGCTTTCCCTGGACTAGCGGGACCCAAAACATTCAGTACCTC. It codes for CANSFPWTSGTQNIQYL.

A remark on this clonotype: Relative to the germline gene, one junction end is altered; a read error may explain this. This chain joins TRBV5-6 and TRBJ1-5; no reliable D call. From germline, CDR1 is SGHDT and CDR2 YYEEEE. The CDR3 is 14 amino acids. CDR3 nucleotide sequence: TGTACCAGCAGCTCGGGATTCGACAATCAGCCCCAGCATTTT. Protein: CTSSSGFDNQPQHF.

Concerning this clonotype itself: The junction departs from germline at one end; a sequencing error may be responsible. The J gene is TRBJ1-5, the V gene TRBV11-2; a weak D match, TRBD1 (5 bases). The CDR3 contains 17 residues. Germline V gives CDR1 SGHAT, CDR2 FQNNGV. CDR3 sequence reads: CASSLVQVTVSNQSQHF. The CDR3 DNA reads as TGTGCCAGCAGTTTAGTACAGGTAACAGTGAGCAACCAGTCCCAGCATTTT.

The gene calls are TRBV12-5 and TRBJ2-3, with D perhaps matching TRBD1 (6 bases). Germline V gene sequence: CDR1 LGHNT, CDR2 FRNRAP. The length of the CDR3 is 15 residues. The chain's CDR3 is CFSGLEQGPTDTQYF. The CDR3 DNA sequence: TGTTTTAGTGGTTTGGAACAGGGTCCCACAGATACGCAGTATTTT.

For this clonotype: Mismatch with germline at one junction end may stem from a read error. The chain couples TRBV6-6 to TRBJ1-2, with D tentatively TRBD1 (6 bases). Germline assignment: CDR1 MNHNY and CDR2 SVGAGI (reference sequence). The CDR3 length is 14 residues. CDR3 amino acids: CTSTLRSDSHDYTF. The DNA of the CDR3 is TGTACCAGCACCTTACGGTCGGACAGCCATGACTACACCTTC.

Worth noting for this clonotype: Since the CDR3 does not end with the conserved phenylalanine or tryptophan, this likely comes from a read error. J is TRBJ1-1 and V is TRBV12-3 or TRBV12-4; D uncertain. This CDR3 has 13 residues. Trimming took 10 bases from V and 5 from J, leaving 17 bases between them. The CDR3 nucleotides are TGTGCCAACAGCGTCCCCCTGGGGACTGAAGCTTTCATT. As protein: CANSVPLGTEAFI.

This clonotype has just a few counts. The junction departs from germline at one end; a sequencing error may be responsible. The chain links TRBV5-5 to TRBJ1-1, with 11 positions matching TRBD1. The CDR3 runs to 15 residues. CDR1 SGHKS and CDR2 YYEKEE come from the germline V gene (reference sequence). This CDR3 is CTSSLFGTGGTEAFF. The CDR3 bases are TGTACCAGTAGCTTGTTCGGGACAGGGGGTACTGAAGCTTTCTTT.

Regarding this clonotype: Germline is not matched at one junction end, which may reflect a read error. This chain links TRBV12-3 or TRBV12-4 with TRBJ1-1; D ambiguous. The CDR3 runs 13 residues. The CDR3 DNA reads TGCGCCAGCAGTCAATGGATCGGCAATGAAGCATTCTTT. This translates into CASSQWIGNEAFF.

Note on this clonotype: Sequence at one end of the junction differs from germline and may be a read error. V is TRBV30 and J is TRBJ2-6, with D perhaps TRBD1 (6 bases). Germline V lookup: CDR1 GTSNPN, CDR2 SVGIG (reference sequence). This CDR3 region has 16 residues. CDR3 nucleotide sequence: TGTGCCTGGAATGCGACAGGCCTCTCTGTGGCCAACGTCCTGACTTTC. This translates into CAWNATGLSVANVLTF.

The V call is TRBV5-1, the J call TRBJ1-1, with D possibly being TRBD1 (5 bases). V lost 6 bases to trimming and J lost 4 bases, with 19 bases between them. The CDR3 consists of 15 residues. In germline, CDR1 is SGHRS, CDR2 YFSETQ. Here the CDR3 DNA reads TGCGCCAGCAACACCGGGGCGGGGGATCTCACTGAAGCTTTCTTT. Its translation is CASNTGAGDLTEAFF.

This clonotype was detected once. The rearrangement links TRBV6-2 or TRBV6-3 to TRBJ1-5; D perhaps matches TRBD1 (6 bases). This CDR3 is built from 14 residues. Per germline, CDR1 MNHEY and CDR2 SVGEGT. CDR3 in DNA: TGTACCAACAAGGTTAGGGGGAACAATCAGCCCCAGCATTTT. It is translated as CTNKVRGNNQPQHF.

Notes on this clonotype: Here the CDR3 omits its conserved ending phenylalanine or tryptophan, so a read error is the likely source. Here the CDR3 reads CASSWTISYEQYS. The DNA for the CDR3 is TGTGCTAGCAGTTGGACTATCTCCTACGAGCAGTACTCC. The genes are TRBV6-6 and TRBJ2-7; D is possibly TRBD2 (6 bases). The CDR3 contains 13 residues. Germline CDR1 and CDR2: MNHNY and SVGAGI (reference sequence).

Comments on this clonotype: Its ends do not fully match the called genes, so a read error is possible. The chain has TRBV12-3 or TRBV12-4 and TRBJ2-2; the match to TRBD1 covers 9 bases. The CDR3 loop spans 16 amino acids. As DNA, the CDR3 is TGTGCCAGCGGCCTCGGGACAGGGAGGTTGTTCGGGGAGCTGTTCTTT. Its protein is CASGLGTGRLFGELFF.

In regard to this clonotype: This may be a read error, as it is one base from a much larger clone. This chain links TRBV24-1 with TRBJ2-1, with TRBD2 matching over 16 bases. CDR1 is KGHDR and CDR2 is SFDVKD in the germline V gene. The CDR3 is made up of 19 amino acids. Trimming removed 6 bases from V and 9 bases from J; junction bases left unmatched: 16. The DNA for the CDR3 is TGTGCCACCAGTTTCAATACCGGGACTAGCGGGAGGGCCGGGGGTGAGCAGTTCTTC. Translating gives CATSFNTGTSGRAGGEQFF.

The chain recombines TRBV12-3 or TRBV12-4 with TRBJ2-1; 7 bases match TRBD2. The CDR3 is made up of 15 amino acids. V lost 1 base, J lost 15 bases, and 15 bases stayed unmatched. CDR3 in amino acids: CASSLEGGRYNGPFF. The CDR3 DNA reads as TGTGCCAGCAGTTTAGAGGGAGGGCGCTATAATGGGCCGTTCTTC.